The source of this T cell receptor (beta chain) is a study of PD-1 blockade in classical Hodgkin lymphoma. Study in general: Administration of nivolumab to patients was at 3 mg/kg intravenously every 2 weeks.

Exposure to brentuximab vedotin varied, and each patient had relapsed following autologous stem cell transplantation. Data came from immunoSEQ multiplex PCR; TCRdb stores just in-frame clones and leaves some out. The sample lists around 20,000 clones; roughly 83% were seen once. Overall study findings and caveats: Baseline TCR diversity was reportedly lower in newly diagnosed patients than healthy donors.

Germline CDR1 reads LGHNA; CDR2 reads YSLEER. This CDR3 has 15 amino acids. V shed 0 bases and J shed 6 bases, with 11 bases lying between them. Remarks on this clone: Its specificity is unknown.

The origin of this receptor is a human donor with classical Hodgkin lymphoma. The chain uses TRBV4-3 and TRBJ1-4; D not certain. The sample was peripheral blood mononuclear cells (PBMCs), taken before the second cycle of nivolumab. This CDR3 is CASSQESGMDEKLFF. In DNA, the CDR3 is TGCGCCAGCAGCCAAGAGTCCGGGATGGATGAAAAACTGTTTTTT.